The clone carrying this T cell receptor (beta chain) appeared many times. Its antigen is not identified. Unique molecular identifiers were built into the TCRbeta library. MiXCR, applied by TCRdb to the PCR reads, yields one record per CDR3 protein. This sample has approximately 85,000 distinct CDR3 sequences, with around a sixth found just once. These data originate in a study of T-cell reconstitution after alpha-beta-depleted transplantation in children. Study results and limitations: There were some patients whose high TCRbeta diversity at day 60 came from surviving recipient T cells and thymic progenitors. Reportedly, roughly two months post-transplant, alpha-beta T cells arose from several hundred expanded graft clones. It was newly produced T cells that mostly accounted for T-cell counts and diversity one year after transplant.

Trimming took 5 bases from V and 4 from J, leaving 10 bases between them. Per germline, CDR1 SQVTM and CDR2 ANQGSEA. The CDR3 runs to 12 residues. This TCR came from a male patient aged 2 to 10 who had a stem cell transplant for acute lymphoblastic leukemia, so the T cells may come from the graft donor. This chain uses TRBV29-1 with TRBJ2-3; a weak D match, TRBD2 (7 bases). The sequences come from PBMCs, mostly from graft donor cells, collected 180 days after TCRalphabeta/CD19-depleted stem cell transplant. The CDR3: CSVLGGADTQYF. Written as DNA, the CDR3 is TGCAGCGTTCTAGGGGGGGCAGATACGCAGTATTTT.